This T cell receptor beta chain was recorded in a study of blood T cells in healthy people across ages (dated by TCRdb to 2013 to 2016). About the study as a whole: In model experiments, template switching captured about one uniquely barcoded TCR beta cDNA molecule for every two T cells. Using deep sequencing normalized with unique cDNA molecular identifiers, the study measured how TCR beta repertoire diversity changes with age. Donors were grouped into four age groups: young (average 16 years), middle-aged (about 38), aged (around 60) and long-lived (approximately 81). To avoid experimental bias, donors of different ages were distributed randomly across sequencing lanes. Two additional independent replicas of 1 million unique cDNA reads from the same blood draw were analyzed for two donors (one aged 18 to 30 and one aged 80 or older).

The CDR3 starts with the cysteine, ends with the phenylalanine, and has 15 residues. The read is trimmed to its CDR3 DNA, 45 bases read in frame from base 1. V is shortened by 1 base, J by 4 bases, and the region joining them spans 14 bases. The germline V gene sets CDR1 to SGHTA and CDR2 to FQGNSA. The investigation overall reported the following: Estimates of total diversity based on one million sequenced T cells were regarded as lower bounds and as underestimates. Donor CMV infection status was unknown, potentially confounding age-related changes in expanded clonotypes. As age increased, observed TCR beta diversity per million T cells dropped in a roughly linear way, and a significant reduction was already evident by age roughly 36. The percentage of naive T cells measured by flow cytometry correlated strongly with observed TCR beta diversity. Compared with the aged group, the long-lived group had more naive CD4+ T cells, fewer expanded clones and increased TCR diversity, a pattern suggesting age selection. Conclusive comparison of naive and antigen-experienced compartments was prevented by the profiling of bulk unsorted PBMCs.

Libraries were constructed by 5' RACE. A second PCR of 7 to 11 cycles was run with a J-beta primer mix and a sample-barcoded 5' primer. Each TCR beta cDNA molecule received a unique molecular identifier from a template-switch 5' adaptor carrying 12 random nucleotides. Each sample yielded at least 3 million CDR3-containing paired-end reads. First-strand cDNA synthesis was performed from all RNA using the Mint cDNA synthesis kit, with priming by a TRBC-specific oligonucleotide. After uracil-DNA glycosylase treatment, a first 18-cycle PCR used universal primers M1SS and BC2_uni_R on all cDNA. Turning to the authors' computational methods: Normalization of each sample was performed by random selection of 1 million high-quality reads, each carrying a distinct molecular identifier. Reads sharing molecular identifiers were discarded rather than binned into consensus sequences. MiTCR, with a Q25 quality threshold and the strictest error-elimination algorithm, was used for CDR3 identification, clonotype clustering and error correction. A nonparametric unseen species model using Euler transformation provided a lower-bound estimate of total TCR beta diversity. TCRdb ran its own pipeline on the public reads, namely fastp trimming at Q25 and MiXCR clone calling, and kept in-frame beta chains. Every entry covers one CDR3 protein and lists the most common genes and DNA from its rows. TCRdb's processing, not the study's, gives the V and J calls here. The sample table contains approximately 1,700,000 distinct CDR3 sequences; only one count was recorded for around 42% of them. The ten biggest clones cover 20% to 25% of the sample.

The donors were roughly 40 Caucasian individuals from Russia, aged roughly 6 to 95 years, who were systemically healthy. Each donor gave about 9.8 milliliters of peripheral blood, drawn into EDTA-treated Vacutainer tubes. Ficoll-Paque density-gradient centrifugation was used to isolate PBMCs, with at least 6 million obtained per sample. Total RNA, at least 5.5 micrograms per sample, was extracted from PBMCs with Trizol reagent. For every donor, flow cytometry on a PBMC aliquot measured the percentage of naive CD45RAhigh/CD27high T cells. A remark on this clonotype: What antigen it recognizes has not been identified. It has no much larger one-base neighbor in the sample; base qualities were not kept.

The receptor's source is a human donor in good health. Sequenced: blood. The receptor chain draws on TRBV7-2 and TRBJ2-7; the D call is tentative, TRBD1 or TRBD2, as each matches 6 bases. The sequence in DNA is TGTGCCAGCAGCTTAGAGGGGGGCCCTCCTTACGAGCAGTACTTC. It is translated as CASSLEGGPPYEQYF.